The 8 T cell receptor beta chains given below trace back to one sample, sequenced in a study of early T cells in non-severe SARS-CoV-2 infection. In TCRdb, the 5' RACE reads were re-called with MiXCR into one record per CDR3 protein. The sample consists of about 50,000 distinct CDR3 sequences, 13% of them appearing once. The specimen was whole blood. Receptors originate from an adult who was a healthcare worker with PCR-confirmed SARS-CoV-2 infection or an uninfected control (not recorded which).

V gene TRBV15 combines with J gene TRBJ2-1, with D unresolved. The CDR3 runs to 16 residues. Germline V gene lookup returns CDR1 LNHNV and CDR2 YYDKDF (reference sequence). The V gene lost 1 base and the J gene lost 0 bases, with 10 bases spanning the gap. The CDR3 coding sequence is TGTGCCACCAGCAGAGGCCTGCGGAGCTCCTACAATGAGCAGTTCTTC. Its protein product is CATSRGLRSSYNEQFF.

This clonotype was observed many times. V is TRBV28 and J is TRBJ1-1; D is undetermined. The length of the CDR3 is 12 residues. The germline V gene has CDR1 MDHEN and CDR2 SYDVKM. Trimming took off 3 bases at V and 7 bases at J, with 9 bases between the two ends. Here the CDR3 reads CASSLVGSEAFF. The CDR3 nucleotides read TGTGCCAGCAGTTTGGTGGGGAGTGAAGCTTTCTTT.

V gene TRBV29-1 combines with J gene TRBJ2-3, with D uncertain. Trimming cost V 4 bases and J 0 bases, with 11 bases left between them. The CDR3 sequence is 14 residues long. Germline loops: CDR1 SQVTM, CDR2 ANQGSEA. The chain's CDR3 is CSVGFAVSTDTQYF. DNA of the CDR3: TGCAGCGTTGGGTTTGCAGTCAGCACAGATACGCAGTATTTT.

This chain links TRBV24-1 with TRBJ2-1, with 8 bases lining up with TRBD2. V trimming: 3 bases; J trimming: 0 bases; junction bases outside the gene matches: 6. Germline CDR1 and CDR2: KGHDR and SFDVKD. This CDR3 comprises 17 residues. DNA for the CDR3: TGTGCCACCAGTGATATCCGGGAGGGTAGCTCCTACAATGAGCAGTTCTTC. This gives the protein CATSDIREGSSYNEQFF.

There are a few counts of this clonotype. The rearrangement uses TRBV5-5 and TRBJ2-2; 13 bases agree with TRBD2. The germline V gene has CDR1 SGHKS and CDR2 YYEKEE (reference sequence). The J segment lost 6 bases and the V segment lost 2 bases, leaving 4 bases of the junction unmatched. The CDR3 is made up of 16 amino acids. CDR3: CASSFGLAGEAGELFF. The CDR3 bases are TGTGCCAGCAGCTTCGGACTAGCGGGAGAGGCCGGGGAGCTGTTTTTT. The variable domain in full, completed from reference TRBV5-5 and TRBJ2-2, reads DAGVTQSPTHLIKTRGQQVTLRCSPISGHKSVSWYQQVLGQGPQFIFQYYEKEERGRGNFPDRFSARQFPNYSSELNVNALLLGDSALYLCASSFGLAGEAGELFFGEGSRLTVL.

The rearrangement joins TRBV5-6 to TRBJ2-5; D not resolved. This CDR3 comprises 15 residues. Germline-derived CDR1 and CDR2 are SGHDT and YYEEEE. V lost 3 bases to trimming and J lost 0 bases, with 12 bases between them. The DNA of the CDR3 is TGTGCCAGCAGCTCGCGGCGTGCGTACCAAGAGACCCAGTACTTC. It specifies CASSSRRAYQETQYF.

There are many counts of this clonotype. V gene TRBV13 combines with J gene TRBJ2-2; D possibly corresponds to TRBD1 (5 bases). The CDR3 has 14 residues. V lost 5 bases, J lost 6 bases, and 13 bases lay in between. CDR1 is PRHDT and CDR2 is FYEKMQ in the germline V gene (reference sequence). The DNA of the CDR3 is TGTGCCAGCAGCCAGGGAAAATTTTCCGGGGAGCTGTTTTTT. This encodes CASSQGKFSGELFF.

This clonotype occurred many times. This sequence joins TRBV29-1 and TRBJ2-1, with D tentatively TRBD2 (5 bases). The V and J ends lost 2 bases and 0 bases respectively, with 8 bases between them. From germline, CDR1 is SQVTM and CDR2 ANQGSEA. The length of the CDR3 is 14 residues. The CDR3 region is CSVELRGSYNEQFF. The CDR3 DNA is TGCAGCGTTGAACTCCGGGGCTCCTACAATGAGCAGTTCTTC.